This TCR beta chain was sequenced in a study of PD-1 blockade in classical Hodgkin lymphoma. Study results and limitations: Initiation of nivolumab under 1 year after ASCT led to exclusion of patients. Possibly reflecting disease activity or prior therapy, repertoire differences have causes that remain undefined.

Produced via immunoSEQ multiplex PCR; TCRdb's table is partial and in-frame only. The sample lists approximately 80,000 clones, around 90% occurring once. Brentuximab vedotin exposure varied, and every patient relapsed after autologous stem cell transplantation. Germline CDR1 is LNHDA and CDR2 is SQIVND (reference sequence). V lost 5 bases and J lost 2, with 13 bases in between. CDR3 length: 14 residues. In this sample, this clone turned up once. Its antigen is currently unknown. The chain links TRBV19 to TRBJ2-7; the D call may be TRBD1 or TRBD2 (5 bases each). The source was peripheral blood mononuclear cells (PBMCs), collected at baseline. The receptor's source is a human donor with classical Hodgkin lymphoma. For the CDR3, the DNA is TGTGCCAGTAGTCCTCGGGACGGAGCCTACGAGCAGTACTTC. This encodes CASSPRDGAYEQYF.